These T cell receptor beta chains were read from a single sample in a study of blood T cell repertoires in COVID-19. The table came from immunoSEQ multiplex PCR; TCRdb's copy has only in-frame clones and leaves some out. The sample records a few hundred thousand clones, around 88% being singletons. The sequenced sample was peripheral blood. The receptors derive from a man aged 45-65 years with active or convalescent COVID-19. The CDR3 runs from the conserved cysteine through the conserved F or W.

>TRBV11-2|TRBJ2-2
CASSFARGGRLGGELFF
>TRBV7-2|TRBJ1-2
CASSRGLNYGYTF
>TRBV7-2|TRBJ1-1
CASSPDTLTEAFF
>TRBV2|TRBJ1-5
CASRRDSPDYSNQPQHF
>TRBV10-3|TRBJ1-4
CASRPGQTNEKLFF
>TRBV7-9|TRBJ1-2
CASSLLQVSSNYGYTF
>TRBV9|TRBJ2-2
CASSVDPSGVANTGELFF
>TRBV28|TRBJ1-3
CASSSLDRGTQFSGNTIYF
>TRBV3-1/TRBV3-2|TRBJ2-1
CASSHHPNRDFHNEQFF
>TRBV6-5|TRBJ2-7
CASLPGGVLGEQYF